The TCR beta chain under discussion was sequenced for a study of cytomegalovirus exposure and HLA in healthy donors. General observations from the study: Analysis performed later showed TCR beta chains linked to HLA being more clonally expanded than equally common others.

Primers: 60 Vbeta forward and 13 Jbeta reverse. The data were produced by immunoSEQ multiplex PCR, yet TCRdb's version contains in-frame clones alone and is incomplete. The sample holds 200,000 or so clones, approximately 81% seen once. Remarks on this clone: No antigen is known for it.

This receptor was obtained from a boy aged 5-17 years in good health and CMV-seronegative. Sequencing used PBMCs.

The CDR3 sequence: CASSRTGGTDTQYF. In DNA form, the CDR3 reads TGTGCCAGCAGCCGTACAGGGGGCACAGATACGCAGTATTTT. The chain combines TRBV14 with TRBJ2-3; 7 bases line up with TRBD1. Unmatched junction bases numbered 2, after V lost 4 bases and J lost 1 base. The CDR3 has 14 residues. CDR1 and CDR2 from the germline V gene are SGHDN and FVKESK.